These 14 T cell receptor beta chains came from one sample sequenced in a study of blood T cell repertoires in COVID-19. Sequenced by immunoSEQ multiplex PCR; TCRdb stores in-frame clones only, minus some. The profile covers about 150,000 clones, with 70% to 90% appearing a single time and 13% taken by the ten largest. Source material: peripheral blood. These receptors originate from a man in his 60s with active or convalescent COVID-19.

The chain carries TRBV24-1 and TRBJ1-5; possibly TRBD1 for D (6 bases). CDR3 length: 15 amino acids. V was shortened by 3 bases and J by 4 bases, with 12 bases between the two germline ends. Germline V CDR1 and CDR2: KGHDR, SFDVKD. CDR3 sequence reads: CATSDRTVLNQPQHF. In nucleotides, the CDR3 is TGTGCCACCAGTGATCGGACAGTATTAAATCAGCCCCAGCATTTT.

This chain links TRBV7-2 with TRBJ1-4; unclear D gene. Trimming stripped 1 base from V and 8 bases from J, with 5 bases between. The CDR3 is 12 amino acids. CDR1 and CDR2 from the germline V gene are SGHTA and FQGNSA. CDR3 coding DNA: TGTGCCAGCAGCTTAGGGGCGGAAAAACTGTTTTTT. It is translated as CASSLGAEKLFF.

The chain carries TRBV28 and TRBJ1-1, with a possible D match to TRBD1 (6 bases). This CDR3 region has 16 residues. The germline gives CDR1 MDHEN, CDR2 SYDVKM. V lost 8 bases, J lost 5 bases, and 24 bases lay in between. CDR3 bases: TGTGCCAGCTCCCTGGGAGGGGGGGGCAGGTGGACTGAAGCTTTCTTT. Encoded protein: CASSLGGGGRWTEAFF.

This chain joins TRBV4-1 and TRBJ1-3, with D unclear. The germline V and J ends were trimmed by 0 bases and 2 bases, with 11 bases remaining between them. The V gene's germline CDR1 is MGHRA and CDR2 YSYEKL. The length of the CDR3 is 16 residues. The CDR3 nucleotides are TGCGCCAGCAGCCAAGAAGGACTACACCCTGGAAACACCATATATTTT. Translating it yields CASSQEGLHPGNTIYF.

The chain couples TRBV4-3 to TRBJ1-1; D gene ambiguous. This CDR3 is 15 amino acids long. The germline CDR1 and CDR2 sequences are LGHNA and YSLEER. V was cut by 0 bases and J by 1 base, with 9 bases left in between. CDR3 nucleotides: TGCGCCAGCAGCCAAGACGCTACAGAGAACACTGAAGCTTTCTTT. Protein sequence: CASSQDATENTEAFF.

This clone showed up many times. The rearrangement joins TRBV27 to TRBJ1-3; perhaps TRBD1 as D (6 bases). The CDR3 sequence is 15 residues long. Germline V CDR1 and CDR2: MNHEY, SMNVEV (reference sequence). V gave up 4 bases and J gave up 2 bases, with 12 bases separating them. The CDR3 region has the DNA TGTGCCAGCAGTTCCAGGAACAGGGCTGGAAACACCATATATTTT. Its protein product is CASSSRNRAGNTIYF.

This clone was picked up many times. The rearrangement joins TRBV7-6 to TRBJ2-1; the match to TRBD2 covers 10 bases. The CDR3 loop spans 15 amino acids. CDR1 SGHVS and CDR2 FNYEAQ come from the germline V gene. The junction had 6 bases not matched to a gene; V was cut back by 4 bases and J by 6 bases. CDR3 protein: CASSYGLAAFNEQFF. The CDR3 DNA reads TGTGCCAGCAGCTACGGACTAGCGGCTTTCAATGAGCAGTTCTTC.

In this sample, this clone turned up many times. The same CDR3 arises from other DNA sequences in this sample as well. The chain combines TRBV9 with TRBJ1-2, with 7 bases that match TRBD1. V shed 2 bases, J shed 4 bases, and the junction held 2 bases outside the gene matches. The CDR3 contains 13 residues. CDR1 and CDR2 (germline): SGDLS, YYNGEE. CDR3 DNA sequence: TGTGCCAGCAGCGTCCGACAGGGCTATGGCTACACCTTC. Its translation: CASSVRQGYGYTF.

There are a few counts of this clone. This chain uses TRBV18 with TRBJ2-7, with 8 bases lining up with TRBD1. Germline values: CDR1 KGHSH, CDR2 LQKENI. CDR3 length: 17 amino acids. V dropped 6 bases and J dropped 5; count of bases not matched to a gene: 18. The CDR3 loop reads CASSRIQGQDTPNEQYF. The CDR3 DNA follows: TGTGCCAGCTCTCGAATACAGGGACAGGACACTCCTAACGAGCAGTACTTC.

CDR3 in amino acids: CASSQDFGRNEQFF. As DNA, the CDR3 is TGTGCCAGCAGCCAAGATTTTGGCAGAAATGAGCAGTTCTTC. The chain has TRBV4-2 and TRBJ2-1; D remains ambiguous. V lost 0 bases and J 7 bases, leaving 10 bases between the germline ends. The V gene's germline CDR1 is LGHNA and CDR2 YNFKEQ. CDR3 length: 14 amino acids.

This clone was detected only a few times. The chain links TRBV4-2 to TRBJ2-1; 16 bases align to TRBD2. Germline trimming cut 0 bases from V and 7 bases from J; bases unmatched to any gene: 9. Germline CDR1 is LGHNA and CDR2 is YNFKEQ. There are 19 residues in the CDR3. CDR3 in DNA: TGTGCCAGCAGCCAAGAATGGGGCGTGGGACTAGCGGGAGGGAATGAGCAGTTCTTC. It is translated as CASSQEWGVGLAGGNEQFF.

The genes are TRBV2 and TRBJ2-3; 7 bases map to TRBD2. Germline CDR1 SNHLY, CDR2 FYNNEI. The CDR3 runs to 15 residues. V was clipped by 3 bases and J by 2 bases; unmatched bases: 5. For the CDR3, the DNA is TGTGCCAGCAGTGATAGGCTAGCGGACACAGATACGCAGTATTTT. Protein sequence: CASSDRLADTDTQYF.

The chain has TRBV5-4 and TRBJ2-3, with D tentatively TRBD2 (6 bases). The CDR3 loop spans 17 amino acids. Germline CDR1 and CDR2: SGHNT and YYREEE (reference sequence). With 4 bases removed from V and 2 bases from J, the gap between germline ends came to 20 bases. CDR3 sequence reads: CASSPSRDSGVTDTQYF. The CDR3 bases are TGTGCCAGCAGCCCCAGCCGGGATAGCGGAGTCACAGATACGCAGTATTTT.

V usage is TRBV5-1 and J usage is TRBJ1-1, with D uncertain. V was cut by 9 bases and J by 0 bases, with 12 bases left in between. Germline V lookup: CDR1 SGHRS, CDR2 YFSETQ. This CDR3 spans 13 amino acids. CDR3 DNA sequence: TGCGCCACCTCGGTGAGGGTGAACACTGAAGCTTTCTTT. Encoded protein: CATSVRVNTEAFF.